These T cell receptor beta chains were read from a single sample in a study of shared clonotypes between healthy human individuals. Using immunoSEQ multiplex PCR, the repertoire was profiled, and TCRdb retains in-frame clones only, with some absent. The sample shows a few hundred thousand clones, over 70% of them seen only once. Sequenced sample: memory CD4+ T cells sorted from blood. The receptors shown here come from a young man in good health. CDR3s include the opening cysteine and the closing phenylalanine or tryptophan. A D gene is named only where the DNA matches it firmly. Rows may omit the clone size; those that give it use once, few, many or a size class.

clone size	D gene	V gene	J gene	CDR3 DNA	CDR3 protein
once	TRBD1	TRBV6-6	TRBJ1-2	TGTGCCAGCAGTTACCATCGTACAGGGGGGGGCCTTGGCTACACCTTC	CASSYHRTGGGLGYTF
.	.	TRBV2	TRBJ2-3	TGTGCCAGCAGTCCGCAGATCGACACAGATACGCAGTATTTT	CASSPQIDTDTQYF
.	.	TRBV4-1	TRBJ2-5	TGCGCCAGCAGCCAACAGGTCTTCCAAGAGACCCAGTACTTC	CASSQQVFQETQYF
.	.	TRBV6-5	TRBJ2-2	TGTGCCAGCACCCCCCGGGGGAGGGGGGAGCTGTTTTTT	CASTPRGRGELFF
.	TRBD2	TRBV7-6	TRBJ2-3	TGTGCCAGCAGCCTTAGCGGGAGGGCAGATACGCAGTATTTT	CASSLSGRADTQYF
.	.	TRBV5-5	TRBJ2-1	TGTGCCAGCAGCTTGGAGTGGTACAATGAGCAGTTCTTC	CASSLEWYNEQFF
.	.	TRBV29-1	TRBJ1-1	TGCAGCGTTGAACCAGGGTGGGGGATGAACACTGAAGCTTTCTTT	CSVEPGWGMNTEAFF
.	.	TRBV19	TRBJ1-1	TGTGCCAGTAGTCACCCACAGGGCCCGAACACTGAAGCTTTCTTT	CASSHPQGPNTEAFF
.	.	TRBV11-2	TRBJ1-2	TGTGCCAGCAGCTTAGACCCTAGTTATGGCTACACCTTC	CASSLDPSYGYTF
.	.	TRBV15	TRBJ1-3	TGTGCCACCAGCAGAGTACACGGGGCGAACACCATATATTTT	CATSRVHGANTIYF
.	.	TRBV5-1	TRBJ1-1	TGCGCCAGCAGCTTGACCCCAAACGAGGCTGTCACTGAAGCTTTCTTT	CASSLTPNEAVTEAFF
once	.	TRBV9	TRBJ1-5	TGTGCCAGCAGCCCCGCGGGGGGGGATCAGCCCCAGCATTTT	CASSPAGGDQPQHF
.	.	TRBV7-2	TRBJ1-1	TGTGCCAGCAGCTTAGAGCCCAGTAACACTGAAGCTTTCTTT	CASSLEPSNTEAFF
.	.	TRBV7-9	TRBJ2-1	TGTGCCAGCAGCTTAGATGGGGGAACCTACAATGAGCAGTTCTTC	CASSLDGGTYNEQFF
once	TRBD2	TRBV25-1	TRBJ2-7	TGTGCCAGCAGTGCAATAGGGAGCGGGAGCCCCCACGAGCAGTACTTC	CASSAIGSGSPHEQYF
.	.	TRBV5-1	TRBJ2-7	TGCGCCAGCAGACGGGACGGAGGCTACGAGCAGTACTTC	CASRRDGGYEQYF
.	TRBD1	TRBV15	TRBJ2-5	TGTGCCACCAGCAGAGAGGCTACCGGGACAGGGAGGGGGACCCAGTACTTC	CATSREATGTGRGTQYF
.	.	TRBV18	TRBJ2-7	TGTGCCAGCTCACCATCAGGGGACGAGCAGTACTTC	CASSPSGDEQYF
once	TRBD2	TRBV7-2	TRBJ2-1	TGTGCCAGCAGCCTGGTAGCGGGAGGTGGAGAGCAGTTCTTC	CASSLVAGGGEQFF
.	TRBD1	TRBV11-2	TRBJ1-3	TGTGCCAGCAGCTCTTGGCAGGGGGCCCTCTCTGGAAACACCATATATTTT	CASSSWQGALSGNTIYF
.	TRBD2	TRBV6-1	TRBJ2-1	TGTGCCAGCAGTGAAGTAGCGGGAGGGTACAATGAGCAGTTCTTC	CASSEVAGGYNEQFF
.	TRBD1	TRBV4-3	TRBJ2-2	TGCGCCAGCAGCCAGTTAGTGTTCGGACAGGGGAATGACCCCGGGGAGCTGTTTTTT	CASSQLVFGQGNDPGELFF
.	TRBD2	TRBV10-3	TRBJ2-1	TGTGCCATCAGTGACCAGCGGGAAAACAATGAGCAGTTCTTC	CAISDQRENNEQFF
.	TRBD1	TRBV2	TRBJ2-4	TGTGCCAGCAAAGGGGGCAGAGGCAAAAACATTCAGTACTTC	CASKGGRGKNIQYF
.	.	TRBV15	TRBJ1-5	TGTGCCACCAGCAGAGAGTTAGGCCAGATCAATCAGCCCCAGCATTTT	CATSRELGQINQPQHF
many	TRBD1	TRBV9	TRBJ2-7	TGTGCCAGCAGCCCCCCGGGACAGGGGTGGCTGAAGCAGTACTTC	CASSPPGQGWLKQYF
.	.	TRBV6-6	TRBJ2-1	TGTGCCAGCAGTTACGCCTCCAGGGGACATCAGTTCTTC	CASSYASRGHQFF
.	.	TRBV7-9	TRBJ1-4	TGTGCCAGCAGCTTAGAGGCGGGGGTCGGGGAAAAACTGTTTTTT	CASSLEAGVGEKLFF
.	TRBD1	TRBV7-2	TRBJ1-5	TGTGCCAGCAGCATCAGGGGGAATCAGCCCCAGCATTTT	CASSIRGNQPQHF
once	.	TRBV5-5	TRBJ2-2	TGTGCCAGCAGCCCGCACCTTCGGCAAACGAACACCGGGGAGCTGTTTTTT	CASSPHLRQTNTGELFF
.	.	TRBV7-2	TRBJ2-1	TGTGCCAGCAGCTTACGGTACAATGAGCAGTTCTTC	CASSLRYNEQFF
.	TRBD2	TRBV7-9	TRBJ2-5	TGTGCCAGCAGCTTAGTCCGGCTAGCGGGAGGGCAAGAAGAGACCCAGTACTTC	CASSLVRLAGGQEETQYF
.	TRBD2	TRBV2	TRBJ2-7	TGTGCCAGCAGTGTGGGGACTAGCAGTTACGAGCAGTACTTC	CASSVGTSSYEQYF
.	.	TRBV20-1	TRBJ2-7	TGCAGTGCTACCACCTACGAGCAGTACTTC	CSATTYEQYF
once	TRBD1	TRBV5-1	TRBJ2-2	TGCGCCAGCAGCGTCAGACAGGGGGCGAACACCGGGGAGCTGTTTTTT	CASSVRQGANTGELFF
.	.	TRBV10-3	TRBJ1-4	TGTGCCATCAGGGCGGCAAATACTGGAAATGAAAAACTGTTTTTT	CAIRAANTGNEKLFF
.	TRBD2	TRBV9	TRBJ2-1	TGTGCCAGCAGCTCCGGACTAGCGGGATTCAATGAGCAGTTCTTC	CASSSGLAGFNEQFF
.	TRBD2	TRBV10-3	TRBJ2-7	TGTGCCATAGCGTCACATAGCGGGAGTTCGGACGAGCAGTACTTC	CAIASHSGSSDEQYF
.	TRBD1	TRBV5-4	TRBJ2-3	TGTGCCAGCAGCTTTGAGGACAGGGGGGTCGCAGATACGCAGTATTTT	CASSFEDRGVADTQYF
.	.	TRBV11-2	TRBJ1-4	TGTGCCAGCAGCTTAGACCATGCGAGAGGAGAAAAACTGTTTTTT	CASSLDHARGEKLFF
.	TRBD1	TRBV6-5	TRBJ1-1	TGTGCCAGCAGTCCACGGACAGGGCTGGGCACTGAAGCTTTCTTT	CASSPRTGLGTEAFF
.	.	TRBV19	TRBJ2-7	TGTGCCAGTAGTATAGAGGATACAGTCTACGAGCAGTACTTC	CASSIEDTVYEQYF
.	.	TRBV7-9	TRBJ2-7	TGTGCCAGCAGCTCATACGACAGGACGGGCGAGCAGTACTTC	CASSSYDRTGEQYF
few	TRBD1	TRBV5-5	TRBJ1-1	TGTGCCAGCAGCTTGGTGGAGGGGGCAGTGACTGAAGCTTTCTTT	CASSLVEGAVTEAFF
.	TRBD2	TRBV10-3	TRBJ2-2	TGTGCCATCAGTTCTAGGATGACTAGCGAGCCGACCGGGGAGCTGTTTTTT	CAISSRMTSEPTGELFF
once	.	TRBV29-1	TRBJ1-4	TGCAGCGTTGAACTTAAAGCGGGAAAACTGTTTTTT	CSVELKAGKLFF
.	.	TRBV5-1	TRBJ1-2	TGCGCCAGCAGCCTCCCTCCTAACTATGGCTACACCTTC	CASSLPPNYGYTF
.	TRBD2	TRBV2	TRBJ2-1	TGTGCCAGCAGTGATTGGCTAGCGGAATTACCAAGGGCCTACAATGAGCAGTTCTTC	CASSDWLAELPRAYNEQFF
.	TRBD2	TRBV7-2	TRBJ2-3	TGTGCCAGCAGCCTCGCCCCAGCGGGAAACACAGATACGCAGTATTTT	CASSLAPAGNTDTQYF
many	.	TRBV18	TRBJ1-1	TGTGCCAGCTCACCTGGGCCCAAGGTCGCCGAAGCTTTCTTT	CASSPGPKVAEAFF
.	.	TRBV5-8	TRBJ2-3	TGTGCCAGCAGCTTGGCCAAAGGGCCGATCACAGATACGCAGTATTTT	CASSLAKGPITDTQYF
few	TRBD2	TRBV4-2	TRBJ2-3	TGTGCCAGCAGCCCGGCCCCCGGGACTAGCGGGAGATTCGGCGGCACAGATACGCAGTATTTT	CASSPAPGTSGRFGGTDTQYF
many	.	TRBV6-1	TRBJ2-2	TGTGCCAGCAGGAGCAGGGGACCTGGGACCGGGGAGCTGTTTTTT	CASRSRGPGTGELFF
.	.	TRBV19	TRBJ1-2	TGTGCCAGTAGTATGGGGCACTATGGCTACACCTTC	CASSMGHYGYTF
.	.	TRBV30	TRBJ2-5	TGTGCCTGGACAGGTCCGGGGAAGACCCAGTACTTC	CAWTGPGKTQYF